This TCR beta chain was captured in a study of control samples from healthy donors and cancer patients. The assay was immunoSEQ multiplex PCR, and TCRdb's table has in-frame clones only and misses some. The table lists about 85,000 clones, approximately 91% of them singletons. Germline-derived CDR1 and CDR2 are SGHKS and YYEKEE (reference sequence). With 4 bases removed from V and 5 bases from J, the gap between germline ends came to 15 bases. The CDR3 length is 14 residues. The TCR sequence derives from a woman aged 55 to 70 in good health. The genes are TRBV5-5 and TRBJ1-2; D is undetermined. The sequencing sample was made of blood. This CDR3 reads CASSPGSEVYGYTF. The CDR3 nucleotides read TGTGCCAGCAGCCCCGGTTCGGAAGTTTATGGCTACACCTTC.